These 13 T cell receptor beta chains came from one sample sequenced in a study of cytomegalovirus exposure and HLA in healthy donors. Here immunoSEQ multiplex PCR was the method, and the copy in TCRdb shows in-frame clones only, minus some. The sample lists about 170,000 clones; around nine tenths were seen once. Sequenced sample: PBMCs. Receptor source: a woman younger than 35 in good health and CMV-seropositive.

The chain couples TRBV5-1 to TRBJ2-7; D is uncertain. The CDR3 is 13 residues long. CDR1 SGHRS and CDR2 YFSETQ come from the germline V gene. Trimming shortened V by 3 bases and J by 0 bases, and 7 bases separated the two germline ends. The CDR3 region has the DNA TGCGCCAGCAGCTCCCTGAGCTCCTACGAGCAGTACTTC. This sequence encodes CASSSLSSYEQYF. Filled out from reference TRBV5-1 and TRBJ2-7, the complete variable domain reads KAGVTQTPRYLIKTRGQQVTLSCSPISGHRSVSWYQQTPGQGLQFLFEYFSETQRNKGNFPGRFSGRQFSNSRSEMNVSTLELGDSALYLCASSSLSSYEQYFGPGTRLTVT.

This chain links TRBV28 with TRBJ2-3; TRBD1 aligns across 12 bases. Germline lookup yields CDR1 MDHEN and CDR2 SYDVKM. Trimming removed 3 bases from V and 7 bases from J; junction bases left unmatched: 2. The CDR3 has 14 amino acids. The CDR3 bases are TGTGCCAGCAGTTTGGGACAGGGGGCGAATACGCAGTATTTT. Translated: CASSLGQGANTQYF.

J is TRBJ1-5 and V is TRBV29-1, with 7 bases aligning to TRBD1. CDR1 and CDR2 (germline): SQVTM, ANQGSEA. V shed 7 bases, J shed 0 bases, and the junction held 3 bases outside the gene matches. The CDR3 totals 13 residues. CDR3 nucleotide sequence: TGCAGCGCCCGGACAGGTAGCAATCAGCCCCAGCATTTT. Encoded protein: CSARTGSNQPQHF.

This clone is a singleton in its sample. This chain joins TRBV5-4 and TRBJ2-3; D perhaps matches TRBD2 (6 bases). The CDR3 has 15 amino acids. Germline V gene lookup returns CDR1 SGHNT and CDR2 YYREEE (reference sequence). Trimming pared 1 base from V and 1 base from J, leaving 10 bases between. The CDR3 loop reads CASSLPGVGTDTQYF. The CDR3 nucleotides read TGTGCCAGCAGCTTGCCGGGAGTTGGCACAGATACGCAGTATTTT.

CDR3 sequence: CASSLVYSRGEKLFF. CDR3 nucleotide sequence: TGTGCCAGCAGCTTAGTGTACAGCCGGGGGGAAAAACTGTTTTTT. The chain links TRBV11-2 to TRBJ1-4; D may be TRBD1 (5 bases). Trimming left V 1 base short and J 8 bases short, with 14 bases between. Germline loops: CDR1 SGHAT, CDR2 FQNNGV. The CDR3 is 15 residues long.

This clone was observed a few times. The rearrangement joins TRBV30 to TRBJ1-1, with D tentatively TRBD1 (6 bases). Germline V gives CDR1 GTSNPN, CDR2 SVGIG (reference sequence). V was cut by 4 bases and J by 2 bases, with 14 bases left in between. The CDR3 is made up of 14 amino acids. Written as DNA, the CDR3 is TGTGCCTGGAAAGGACAGACGGAAAACACTGAAGCTTTCTTT. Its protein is CAWKGQTENTEAFF.

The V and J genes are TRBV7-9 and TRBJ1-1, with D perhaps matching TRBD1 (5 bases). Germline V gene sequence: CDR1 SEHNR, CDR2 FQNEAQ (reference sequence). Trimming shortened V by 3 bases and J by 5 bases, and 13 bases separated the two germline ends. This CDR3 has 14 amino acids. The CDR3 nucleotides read TGTGCCAGCAGCTTTGGATGGGCAGGGACTGAAGCTTTCTTT. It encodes CASSFGWAGTEAFF.

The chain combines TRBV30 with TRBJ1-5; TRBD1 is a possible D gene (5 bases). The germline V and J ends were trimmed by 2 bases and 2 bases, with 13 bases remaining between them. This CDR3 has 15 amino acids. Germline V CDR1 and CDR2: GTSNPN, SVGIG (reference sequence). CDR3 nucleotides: TGTGCCTGGAGTAACGGACAAAGTCGCAATCAGCCCCAGCATTTT. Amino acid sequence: CAWSNGQSRNQPQHF.

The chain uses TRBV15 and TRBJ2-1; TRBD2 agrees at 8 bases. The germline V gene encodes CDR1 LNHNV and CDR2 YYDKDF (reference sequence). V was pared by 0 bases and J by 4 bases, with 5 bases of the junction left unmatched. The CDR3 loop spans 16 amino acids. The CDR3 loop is CATSRDQAGVYNEQFF. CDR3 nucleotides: TGTGCCACCAGCAGAGATCAAGCGGGGGTATACAATGAGCAGTTCTTC.

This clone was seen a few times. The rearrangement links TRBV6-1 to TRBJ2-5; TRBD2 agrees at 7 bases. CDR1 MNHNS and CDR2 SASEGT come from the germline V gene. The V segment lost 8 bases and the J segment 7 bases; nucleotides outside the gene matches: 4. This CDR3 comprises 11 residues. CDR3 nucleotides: TGTGCCAGCGCGGGGGAGGGGACCCAGTACTTC. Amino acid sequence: CASAGEGTQYF.

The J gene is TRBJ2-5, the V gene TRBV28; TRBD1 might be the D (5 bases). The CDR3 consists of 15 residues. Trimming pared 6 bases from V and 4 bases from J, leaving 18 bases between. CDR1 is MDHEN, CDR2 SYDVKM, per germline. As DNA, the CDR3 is TGTGCCAGCAGGGGGTCAGCAGGGTTAGGAGAGACCCAGTACTTC. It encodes CASRGSAGLGETQYF.

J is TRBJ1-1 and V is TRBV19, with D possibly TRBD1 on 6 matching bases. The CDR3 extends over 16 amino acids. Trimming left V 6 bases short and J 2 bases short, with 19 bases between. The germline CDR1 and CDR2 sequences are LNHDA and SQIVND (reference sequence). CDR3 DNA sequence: TGTGCCAGTAGCAGATACAGGGTTGAGGGAAACACTGAAGCTTTCTTT. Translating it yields CASSRYRVEGNTEAFF. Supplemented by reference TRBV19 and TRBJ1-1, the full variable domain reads DGGITQSPKYLFRKEGQNVTLSCEQNLNHDAMYWYRQDPGQGLRLIYYSQIVNDFQKGDIAEGYSVSREKKESFPLTVTSAQKNPTAFYLCASSRYRVEGNTEAFFGQGTRLTVV.

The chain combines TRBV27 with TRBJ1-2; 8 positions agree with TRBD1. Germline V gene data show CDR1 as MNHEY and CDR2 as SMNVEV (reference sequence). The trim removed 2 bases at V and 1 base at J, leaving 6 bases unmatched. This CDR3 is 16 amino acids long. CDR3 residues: CASSLKAGGGNYGYTF. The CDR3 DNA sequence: TGTGCCAGCAGTTTAAAAGCAGGGGGCGGTAACTATGGCTACACCTTC.